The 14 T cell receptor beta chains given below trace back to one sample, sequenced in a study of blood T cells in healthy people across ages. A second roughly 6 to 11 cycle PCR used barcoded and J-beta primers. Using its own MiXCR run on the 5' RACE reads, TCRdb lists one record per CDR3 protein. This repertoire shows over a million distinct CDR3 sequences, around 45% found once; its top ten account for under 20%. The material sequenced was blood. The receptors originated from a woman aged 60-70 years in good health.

CDR3 sequence reads: CSATTGVNTGELFF. CDR3 bases: TGCAGTGCTACTACTGGGGTGAACACCGGGGAGCTGTTTTTT. The gene calls are TRBV20-1 and TRBJ2-2; D call uncertain. The CDR3 is 14 residues long. The V gene lost 4 bases and the J gene lost 1 base, with 10 bases spanning the gap. Germline CDR1 reads DFQATT; CDR2 reads SNEGSKA (reference sequence).

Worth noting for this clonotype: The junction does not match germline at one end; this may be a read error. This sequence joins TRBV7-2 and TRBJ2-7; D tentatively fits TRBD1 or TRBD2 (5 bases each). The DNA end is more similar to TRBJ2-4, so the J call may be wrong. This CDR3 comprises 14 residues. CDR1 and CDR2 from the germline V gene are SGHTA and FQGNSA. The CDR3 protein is CTSSLAGRKNIQYF. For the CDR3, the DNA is TGTACCAGCAGCCTAGCAGGGAGAAAAAACATTCAGTACTTC.

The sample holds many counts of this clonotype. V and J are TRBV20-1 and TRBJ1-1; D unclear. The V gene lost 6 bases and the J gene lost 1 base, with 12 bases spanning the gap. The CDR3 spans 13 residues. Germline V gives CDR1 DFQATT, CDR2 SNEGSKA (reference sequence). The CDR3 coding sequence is TGCAGTGCCCGATCCCAAAAGAACACTGAAGCTTTCTTT. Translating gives CSARSQKNTEAFF.

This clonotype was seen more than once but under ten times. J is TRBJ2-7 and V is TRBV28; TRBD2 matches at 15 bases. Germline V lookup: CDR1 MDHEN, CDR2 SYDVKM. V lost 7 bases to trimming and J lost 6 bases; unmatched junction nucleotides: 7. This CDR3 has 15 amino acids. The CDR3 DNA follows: TGTGCCAGCAAAGGACTAGCGGGAGGGCCCGCCGAGCAGTACTTC. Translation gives CASKGLAGGPAEQYF.

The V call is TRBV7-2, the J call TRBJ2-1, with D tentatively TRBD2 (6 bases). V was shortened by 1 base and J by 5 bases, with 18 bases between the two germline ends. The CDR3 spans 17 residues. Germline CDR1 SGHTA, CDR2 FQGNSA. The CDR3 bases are TGTGCCAGCAGCTTAGAGTATGGCGGGGAGGCGGACAATGAGCAGTTCTTC. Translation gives CASSLEYGGEADNEQFF.

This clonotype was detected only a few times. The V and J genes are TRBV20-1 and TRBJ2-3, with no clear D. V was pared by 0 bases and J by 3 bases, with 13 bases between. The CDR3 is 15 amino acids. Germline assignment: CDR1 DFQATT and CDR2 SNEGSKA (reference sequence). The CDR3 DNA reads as TGCAGTGCTAGAGATAATGACGGTGGTACAGATACGCAGTATTTT. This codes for CSARDNDGGTDTQYF.

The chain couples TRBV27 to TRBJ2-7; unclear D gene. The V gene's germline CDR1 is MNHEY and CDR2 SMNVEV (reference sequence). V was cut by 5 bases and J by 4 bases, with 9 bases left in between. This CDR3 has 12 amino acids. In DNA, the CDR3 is TGTGCCAGCAGTCAAATCGGTTACGAGCAGTACTTC. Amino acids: CASSQIGYEQYF.

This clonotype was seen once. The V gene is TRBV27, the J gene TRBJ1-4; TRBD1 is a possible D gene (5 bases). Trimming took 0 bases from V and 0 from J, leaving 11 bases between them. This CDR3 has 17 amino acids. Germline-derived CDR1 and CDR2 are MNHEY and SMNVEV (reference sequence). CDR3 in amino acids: CASSLSRGRATNEKLFF. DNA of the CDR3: TGTGCCAGCAGTTTATCTCGGGGCAGAGCAACTAATGAAAAACTGTTTTTT. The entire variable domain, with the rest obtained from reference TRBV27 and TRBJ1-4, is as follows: EAQVTQNPRYLITVTGKKLTVTCSQNMNHEYMSWYRQDPGLGLRQIYYSMNVEVTDKGDVPEGYKVSRKEKRNFPLILESPSPNQTSLYFCASSLSRGRATNEKLFFGSGTQLSVL.

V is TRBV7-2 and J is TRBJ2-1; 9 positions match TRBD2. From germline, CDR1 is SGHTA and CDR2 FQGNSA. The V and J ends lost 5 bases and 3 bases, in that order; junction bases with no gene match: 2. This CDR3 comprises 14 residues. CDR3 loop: CASSKTSGYNEQFF. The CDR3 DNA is TGTGCCAGCAGCAAGACTAGCGGCTACAATGAGCAGTTCTTC.

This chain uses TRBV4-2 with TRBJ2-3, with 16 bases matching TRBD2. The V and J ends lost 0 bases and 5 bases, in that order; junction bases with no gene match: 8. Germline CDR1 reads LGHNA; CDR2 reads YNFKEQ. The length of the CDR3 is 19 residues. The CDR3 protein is CASSQDLGLAGGPKDTQYF. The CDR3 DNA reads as TGTGCCAGCAGCCAAGATTTGGGACTAGCGGGAGGGCCGAAAGATACGCAGTATTTT.

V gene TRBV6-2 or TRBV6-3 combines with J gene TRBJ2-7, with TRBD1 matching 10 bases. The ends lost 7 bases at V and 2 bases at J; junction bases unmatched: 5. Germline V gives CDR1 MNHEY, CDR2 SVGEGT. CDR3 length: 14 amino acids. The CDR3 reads CASTPTGGTYEQYF. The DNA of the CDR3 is TGTGCCAGCACCCCGACAGGGGGCACCTACGAGCAGTACTTC.

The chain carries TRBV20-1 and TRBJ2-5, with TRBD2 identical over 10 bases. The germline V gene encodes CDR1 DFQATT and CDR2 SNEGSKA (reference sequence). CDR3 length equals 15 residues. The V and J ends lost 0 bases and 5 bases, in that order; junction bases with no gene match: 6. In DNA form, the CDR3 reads TGCAGTGCTAGAGAAGCTAGCGGGAGACGGGAGACCCAGTACTTC. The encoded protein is CSAREASGRRETQYF.

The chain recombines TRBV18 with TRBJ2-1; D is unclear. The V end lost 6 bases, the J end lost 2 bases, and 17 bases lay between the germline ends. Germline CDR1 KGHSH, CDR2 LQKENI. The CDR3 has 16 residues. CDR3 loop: CASSPGLGSTYNEQFF. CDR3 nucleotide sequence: TGTGCCAGCTCCCCAGGTCTGGGTAGTACCTACAATGAGCAGTTCTTC.

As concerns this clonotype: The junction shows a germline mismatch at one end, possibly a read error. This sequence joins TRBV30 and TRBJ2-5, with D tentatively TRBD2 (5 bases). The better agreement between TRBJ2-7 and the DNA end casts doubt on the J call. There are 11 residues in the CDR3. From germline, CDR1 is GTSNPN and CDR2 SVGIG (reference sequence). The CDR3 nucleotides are TGTGCCGGGAGTTTAACCGCCGAGCAGTACTTC. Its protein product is CAGSLTAEQYF.